Presented here are 9 T cell receptor beta chains from one specimen sequenced in a study of TIL therapy for anti-PD-1-resistant metastatic lung cancer. This was the immunoSEQ v3 assay. Libraries were prepared by immunoSEQ multiplex PCR; TCRdb keeps only in-frame clonotypes and omits some of them. The table lists around 20,000 clones, roughly 79% of them singletons. Indicated time point: pre-treatment sample, taken before nivolumab and TIL therapy. This sample comprised blood, obtained at baseline. The receptors originated from a person between 30 and 79 years old with non-small cell lung cancer.

The chain employs TRBV4-3 and TRBJ2-1; D is undetermined. The CDR3 covers 15 residues. V lost 0 bases and J lost 0, with 6 bases in between. CDR1 and CDR2 (germline): LGHNA, YSLEER. This CDR3 reads CASSQDKSSYNEQFF. In DNA form, the CDR3 reads TGCGCCAGCAGCCAAGACAAAAGCTCCTACAATGAGCAGTTCTTC.

V usage is TRBV9 and J usage is TRBJ1-2; tentatively, D is TRBD1 (6 bases). Trimming cost V 0 bases and J 0 bases, with 12 bases left between them. The CDR3 is 16 residues long. CDR1 is SGDLS, CDR2 YYNGEE, per germline. The CDR3 DNA reads as TGTGCCAGCAGCGTAGCAGGGGCCTCAACTAACTATGGCTACACCTTC. Translating gives CASSVAGASTNYGYTF.

V usage is TRBV27 and J usage is TRBJ2-1; 8 bases align to TRBD1. The trim removed 8 bases at V and 7 bases at J, leaving 10 bases unmatched. This CDR3 region has 14 residues. In germline, CDR1 is MNHEY, CDR2 SMNVEV (reference sequence). CDR3 in amino acids: CASGSNRGLNEQFF. For the CDR3, the DNA is TGTGCCAGCGGATCAAACAGGGGGTTGAATGAGCAGTTCTTC.

V usage is TRBV28 and J usage is TRBJ1-5, with unresolved D. V lost 6 bases and J 7 bases, leaving 10 bases between the germline ends. The CDR3 totals 12 residues. Germline CDR1 MDHEN, CDR2 SYDVKM. The CDR3 protein is CASRGANQPQHF. The CDR3 nucleotides are TGTGCCAGCAGAGGAGCTAACCAGCCCCAGCATTTT.

The V gene is TRBV24-1, the J gene TRBJ2-1; D possibly corresponds to TRBD1 (6 bases). Germline V gives CDR1 KGHDR, CDR2 SFDVKD. V was clipped by 6 bases and J by 6 bases, with 17 bases between them. This CDR3 has 15 residues. CDR3 in DNA: TGTGCCACCAGTAGTAAACAGGGAGTCGGCAATGAGCAGTTCTTC. Amino acids: CATSSKQGVGNEQFF.

The chain couples TRBV5-4 to TRBJ2-3, with TRBD2 as a possible D gene (6 bases). The CDR3 covers 16 residues. V gave up 3 bases and J gave up 5 bases, with 19 bases separating them. Germline CDR1 and CDR2: SGHNT and YYREEE (reference sequence). The CDR3 spells CASSYLSRMGGDTQYF. Here the CDR3 DNA reads TGTGCCAGCAGCTACCTAAGCCGGATGGGGGGAGATACGCAGTATTTT. Based on the CDR3 plus reference TRBV5-4 and TRBJ2-3, the full variable domain is ETGVTQSPTHLIKTRGQQVTLRCSSQSGHNTVSWYQQALGQGPQFIFQYYREEENGRGNFPPRFSGLQFPNYSSELNVNALELDDSALYLCASSYLSRMGGDTQYFGPGTRLTVL.

The gene calls are TRBV6-5 and TRBJ2-2; weak D call: TRBD1 (6 bases). The CDR3 length is 16 residues. The V end lost 2 bases, the J end lost 0 bases, and 10 bases lay between the germline ends. CDR1 MNHEY and CDR2 SVGAGI come from the germline V gene. The CDR3 bases are TGTGCCAGCAGTTACCTACAGGGTGCGAACACCGGGGAGCTGTTTTTT. This sequence encodes CASSYLQGANTGELFF.

The chain joins TRBV30 to TRBJ2-5; either TRBD1 or TRBD2 may supply D (5 bases each). This CDR3 has 14 amino acids. The V gene's germline CDR1 is GTSNPN and CDR2 SVGIG (reference sequence). Trimming cost V 3 bases and J 5 bases, with 16 bases left between them. As DNA, the CDR3 is TGTGCCTGGAGGGGGGTAGCCCGAGGGGAGACCCAGTACTTC. Its protein product is CAWRGVARGETQYF.

The rearrangement uses TRBV5-1 and TRBJ2-1, with no clear D. V was shortened by 4 bases and J by 8 bases, with 10 bases between the two germline ends. The CDR3 length is 12 residues. The germline gives CDR1 SGHRS, CDR2 YFSETQ. The CDR3 DNA sequence: TGCGCCAGCAGCCCCGCATGGGATGAGCAGTTCTTC. This gives the protein CASSPAWDEQFF.